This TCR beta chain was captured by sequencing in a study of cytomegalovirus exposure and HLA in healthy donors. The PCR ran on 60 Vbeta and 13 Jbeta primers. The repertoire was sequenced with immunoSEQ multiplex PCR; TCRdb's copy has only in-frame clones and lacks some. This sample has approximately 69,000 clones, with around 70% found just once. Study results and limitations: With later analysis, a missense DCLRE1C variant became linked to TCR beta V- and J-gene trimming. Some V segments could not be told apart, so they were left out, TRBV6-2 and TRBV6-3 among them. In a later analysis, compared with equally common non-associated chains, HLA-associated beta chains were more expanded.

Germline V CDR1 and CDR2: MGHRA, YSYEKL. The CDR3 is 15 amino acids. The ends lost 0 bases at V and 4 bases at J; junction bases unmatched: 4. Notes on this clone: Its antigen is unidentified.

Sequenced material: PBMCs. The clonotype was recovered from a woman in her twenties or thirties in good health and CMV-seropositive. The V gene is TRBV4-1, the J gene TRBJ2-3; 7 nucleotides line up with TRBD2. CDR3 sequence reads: CASSQEAGAADTQYF. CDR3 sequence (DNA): TGCGCCAGCAGCCAAGAGGCGGGAGCGGCAGATACGCAGTATTTT.